The 18 T cell receptor beta chains below come from one sample, sequenced in a study of low-dose radiotherapy and immunotherapy resistance in tumors. Alpha- and beta-chain coverage of first-strand cDNA came from TRAV- and TRBV-specific primers. The authors ran around 20 PCR cycles to amplify TCRs with a constant-region primer and V-primer adapter. TCRdb analysed the reads with MiXCR anew, one entry per CDR3 protein. The data show about 60,000 distinct CDR3 sequences, with about 23% seen just once and 6.7% held by the top ten. Time point here: after trial treatment. Treatment defined: LDRT plus nivolumab, ipilimumab, low-dose cyclophosphamide and aspirin (RACIN trial). Sequenced here: PBMCs, sampled after low-dose radiotherapy plus immunotherapy. The receptors were gathered from a male donor with prostate cancer.

Comment on this clonotype: A far larger clone lies a single base away; this is likely a read error. J is TRBJ2-7 and V is TRBV4-1; 7 bases are shared with TRBD2. The CDR3 is 15 amino acids. Trimming removed 1 base from V and 7 bases from J; junction bases left unmatched: 10. Germline-derived CDR1 and CDR2 are MGHRA and YSYEKL. Written as DNA, the CDR3 is TGCGCCAGCAGCCAAGTCGGGGGGTCCTACAATGAGCAGTACTTC. This sequence encodes CASSQVGGSYNEQYF.

The chain carries TRBV2 and TRBJ2-7, with D possibly being TRBD1 (5 bases). With 2 bases removed from V and 3 bases from J, the gap between germline ends came to 11 bases. From germline, CDR1 is SNHLY and CDR2 FYNNEI. This CDR3 region has 14 residues. The DNA of the CDR3 is TGTGCCAGCAGTGAACAGGGCAGGGTCTACGAGCAGTACTTC. This gives the protein CASSEQGRVYEQYF.

The chain combines TRBV29-1 with TRBJ1-1, with TRBD1 identical over 9 bases. Germline CDR1 SQVTM, CDR2 ANQGSEA. The CDR3 contains 12 residues. The V segment lost 6 bases and the J segment 1 base; nucleotides outside the gene matches: 0. CDR3 DNA: TGCAGCGTGACAGGGGGGAACACTGAAGCTTTCTTT. Translating it yields CSVTGGNTEAFF.

This clonotype was picked up many times. CDR3 sequence (DNA): TGTGCCAGCAGTTTCCTAGATACGCAGTATTTT. This codes for CASSFLDTQYF. The rearrangement joins TRBV12-3 or TRBV12-4 to TRBJ2-3; D remains ambiguous. The CDR3 sequence is 11 residues long. Trimming took 3 bases from V and 5 from J, leaving 3 bases between them.

As to this clonotype: A far larger clone is off by one base, so a read error is likely. The chain joins TRBV20-1 to TRBJ2-1, with D perhaps TRBD1 (6 bases). CDR3 size: 15 residues. V gave up 3 bases and J gave up 10 bases, with 22 bases separating them. Germline CDR1 is DFQATT and CDR2 is SNEGSKA (reference sequence). For the CDR3, the DNA is TGCAGTGCTAGTTGGCCAGGGGTGACTACTGGGGAGCAGTTCTTC. Amino acid sequence: CSASWPGVTTGEQFF.

This clonotype was counted ten times or more. The chain is built from TRBV3-1 and TRBJ2-7, with 8 bases that match TRBD2. Germline V gives CDR1 LGHDT, CDR2 YNNKEL (reference sequence). The junction had 10 bases not matched to a gene; V was cut back by 0 bases and J by 3 bases. This CDR3 comprises 17 residues. The chain's CDR3 is CASSQDLLAAKGYEQYF. The CDR3 nucleotides are TGTGCCAGCAGCCAAGACTTACTAGCGGCCAAGGGCTACGAGCAGTACTTC.

The sample holds many counts of this clonotype. This chain connects TRBV11-2 to TRBJ1-4; D is unclear. This CDR3 spans 15 amino acids. With 0 bases removed from V and 7 bases from J, the gap between germline ends came to 12 bases. The V gene's germline CDR1 is SGHAT and CDR2 FQNNGV. In DNA, the CDR3 is TGTGCCAGCAGCTTAGATAGACTTCTGGGTGAAAAACTGTTTTTT. Residues: CASSLDRLLGEKLFF.

This clonotype was counted at least ten times. V usage is TRBV5-1 and J usage is TRBJ1-1, with D tentatively TRBD1 (6 bases). There are 13 residues in the CDR3. The germline CDR1 and CDR2 sequences are SGHRS and YFSETQ. Trimming stripped 5 bases from V and 3 bases from J, with 11 bases between. Here the CDR3 DNA reads TGCGCCAGCAGGCGACAGGTCCACACTGAAGCTTTCTTT. Its protein product is CASRRQVHTEAFF.

Concerning this clonotype: A read error likely explains this, since a far larger clone differs by one base. The chain combines TRBV9 with TRBJ2-5; D is ambiguous. Germline assignment: CDR1 SGDLS and CDR2 YYNGEE. This CDR3 spans 13 amino acids. V was trimmed by 8 bases and J by 3 bases, leaving 14 bases between them. Here the CDR3 DNA reads TGTGCCAGTAAAAGAGGCAACAAAGAGACCCAGTACTTC. This gives the protein CASKRGNKETQYF.

A note on this clonotype: A read error is the likely source, as a far larger clone sits one nucleotide away. This sequence joins TRBV6-2 or TRBV6-3 and TRBJ1-6; 7 positions match TRBD1. This CDR3 is built from 15 residues. Germline-derived CDR1 and CDR2 are MNHEY and SVGEGT. The CDR3 nucleotides are TGTGCCGGCAGCCACCCCAGGGGGTCGGTTTCACCCCTCCACTTT. Its protein is CAGSHPRGSVSPLHF.

The sample holds many counts of this clonotype. V and J are TRBV4-3 and TRBJ2-5; 7 nucleotides line up with TRBD1. The CDR3 has 15 amino acids. Germline V gives CDR1 LGHNA, CDR2 YSLEER. The trim removed 4 bases at V and 4 bases at J, leaving 9 bases unmatched. CDR3 nucleotides: TGCGCCAGCAGCCTACAAGGGGGCGGTCGAGAGACCCAGTACTTC. Translating gives CASSLQGGGRETQYF.

This clonotype has a count of ten or more. V and J are TRBV10-2 and TRBJ2-3, with 12 bases that match TRBD1. The CDR3 length is 17 residues. Germline V gene lookup returns CDR1 WSHSY and CDR2 SAAADI. V gave up 8 bases and J gave up 6 bases; unmatched junction bases: 15. CDR3 sequence (DNA): TGCGCCAGCCGTACCCGGAAGGGACAGGGGGCGGATGATACGCAGTATTTT. It yields the protein CASRTRKGQGADDTQYF.

This clonotype was observed many times. This sequence joins TRBV27 and TRBJ2-4; D is perhaps TRBD1 (5 bases). Per the germline V gene, CDR1 is MNHEY and CDR2 is SMNVEV (reference sequence). Trimming removed 3 bases from V and 8 bases from J, with 14 bases in between. The CDR3 totals 14 residues. The CDR3 here is CASSFTDSSYIQYF. The CDR3, as DNA: TGTGCCAGCAGTTTCACTGACAGTAGTTACATTCAGTACTTC.

This clonotype has just a few counts. V and J are TRBV6-2 or TRBV6-3 and TRBJ1-2, with no clear D. The ends were cut back, 4 bases at V and 9 bases at J, with 12 bases in the middle. This CDR3 has 12 residues. Germline CDR1 is MNHEY and CDR2 is SVGEGT. The CDR3, as DNA: TGTGCCAGCAGTTCGATAGGAAGCAGCTACACCTTC. Protein: CASSSIGSSYTF.

A word on this clonotype: A read error is possible here, since a much larger clone lies one base away. The CDR3 sequence: CASSYAGGSYNEQFF. The CDR3 nucleotides read TGTGCCAGCAGCTATGCAGGGGGCTCCTACAATGAGCAGTTCTTC. This chain connects TRBV5-4 to TRBJ2-1; 7 nucleotides line up with TRBD1. The CDR3 spans 15 residues. CDR1 is SGHNT, CDR2 YYREEE, per germline (reference sequence). Trimming removed 3 bases from V and 0 bases from J; junction bases left unmatched: 3. Looking up the rest from reference TRBV5-4 and TRBJ2-1 gives the full variable domain: ETGVTQSPTHLIKTRGQQVTLRCSSQSGHNTVSWYQQALGQGPQFIFQYYREEENGRGNFPPRFSGLQFPNYSSELNVNALELDDSALYLCASSYAGGSYNEQFFGPGTRLTVL.

This clonotype has a count of ten or more. The genes are TRBV6-6 and TRBJ1-1; possibly TRBD1 for D (6 bases). Trimming shortened V by 5 bases and J by 4 bases, and 8 bases separated the two germline ends. Germline V gene sequence: CDR1 MNHNY, CDR2 SVGAGI (reference sequence). The CDR3 is 12 residues long. The CDR3 sequence: CASSKQGTEAFF. In nucleotides, the CDR3 is TGTGCCAGCAGTAAACAGGGCACTGAAGCTTTCTTT.

There are many counts of this clonotype. The genes are TRBV18 and TRBJ2-2; 7 bases are shared with TRBD1. V lost 4 bases and J lost 0; bases outside the gene matches: 2. Germline values: CDR1 KGHSH, CDR2 LQKENI. The CDR3 totals 15 residues. CDR3 sequence reads: CASSRDRPNTGELFF. DNA for the CDR3: TGTGCCAGCTCACGGGACAGACCGAACACCGGGGAGCTGTTTTTT.

By its share, this clonotype is medium-sized. The V and J genes are TRBV5-1 and TRBJ1-1, with D tentatively TRBD1 (5 bases). The CDR3 loop spans 16 amino acids. V lost 4 bases and J lost 2, with 18 bases in between. From germline, CDR1 is SGHRS and CDR2 YFSETQ. The CDR3 protein is CASSPRDGRFNTEAFF. The CDR3 bases are TGCGCCAGCAGCCCCCGGGACGGAAGATTCAACACTGAAGCTTTCTTT.